Described below is a single T cell receptor (beta chain) sequence and its context. Antigen unknown. V trimming: 5 bases; J trimming: 6 bases; junction bases outside the gene matches: 7. This CDR3 has 13 residues. Per the germline V gene, CDR1 is SGHVS and CDR2 is FNYEAQ. Sequencing was performed with immunoSEQ multiplex PCR; in TCRdb, only in-frame clones are kept and a portion is missing. There are about 81,000 clones in the sample; under 90% occur only once, and 6.6% lies in the top ten. These data are taken from a study of OX40 agonist ivuxolimab in advanced cancers. Study details: At 0.01 to 10 mg/kg, ivuxolimab was administered intravenously to patients every 2 weeks. Treatment received earlier with anti-PD-1, anti-PD-L1 or anti-CTLA-4 agents was allowed, and roughly 40% had some. The study's findings and limits: Expanded clones belonging to CD8+ T cells outnumbered, on average, those of CD4+.

The genes are TRBV7-6 and TRBJ2-7; TRBD1 aligns across 7 bases. Sequences were derived from CD4+ or CD8+ T cells sorted from blood, sampled in a trial of the OX40 agonist ivuxolimab. The source is an adult with an advanced solid tumor such as melanoma, head and neck, liver or kidney cancer. CDR3 sequence reads: CASSANPGGEQYV. Written as DNA, the CDR3 is TGTGCCAGCAGCGCTAATCCAGGGGGCGAGCAGTACGTC.